What follows are 17 T cell receptor beta chains derived from one specimen sequenced in a study of T cell clones after liver transplantation. Assay used: immunoSEQ multiplex PCR; TCRdb lists only in-frame clones, some missing. Among 12,000 to 15,000 clones listed, about four fifths were seen once. The specimen was CD8+ T cells from blood, collected approximately 50 months after liver transplant. Receptors originate from a human patient who received a liver transplant. The graft donor may have contributed some T cells.

This rearrangement joins TRBV6-5 to TRBJ2-7; TRBD1 agrees at 11 bases. Trimming removed 2 bases from V and 5 bases from J; junction bases left unmatched: 5. Germline V lookup: CDR1 MNHEY, CDR2 SVGAGI. CDR3 length: 15 residues. The CDR3 bases are TGTGCCAGCAGTTACCCGGACAGGGGGCATCACGAGCAGTACTTC. This sequence encodes CASSYPDRGHHEQYF.

This sequence joins TRBV28 and TRBJ2-5; D gene ambiguous. The germline V and J ends were trimmed by 3 bases and 5 bases, with 22 bases remaining between them. Germline loops: CDR1 MDHEN, CDR2 SYDVKM. The CDR3 covers 17 residues. The CDR3 reads CASSFRPSRTLGETQYF. The CDR3 nucleotides are TGTGCCAGCAGTTTTCGGCCCTCACGTACACTCGGGGAGACCCAGTACTTC.

This rearrangement joins TRBV5-6 to TRBJ2-3; possibly TRBD1 for D (6 bases). The CDR3 spans 15 residues. V lost 3 bases and J lost 0, with 11 bases in between. Germline assignment: CDR1 SGHDT and CDR2 YYEEEE. CDR3 coding DNA: TGTGCCAGCAGCTCCCCAGGGGTAAGCACAGATACGCAGTATTTT. The encoded protein is CASSSPGVSTDTQYF. Using reference TRBV5-6 and TRBJ2-3 for the parts outside the CDR3, the full variable domain is DAGVTQSPTHLIKTRGQQVTLRCSPKSGHDTVSWYQQALGQGPQFIFQYYEEEERQRGNFPDRFSGHQFPNYSSELNVNALLLGDSALYLCASSSPGVSTDTQYFGPGTRLTVL.

CDR3 amino acids: CASSLGLADQETQYF. The DNA of the CDR3 is TGTGCCAGCAGCTTAGGGCTAGCGGACCAAGAGACCCAGTACTTC. The chain combines TRBV7-9 with TRBJ2-5; 7 nucleotides match TRBD2. There are 15 residues in the CDR3. V was clipped by 1 base and J by 0 bases; unmatched bases: 2. Germline V CDR1 and CDR2: SEHNR, FQNEAQ (reference sequence).

This clone was seen a few times. V gene TRBV2 combines with J gene TRBJ2-3; no clear D. V lost 3 bases and J 2 bases, leaving 6 bases between the germline ends. The germline CDR1 and CDR2 sequences are SNHLY and FYNNEI. This CDR3 has 13 amino acids. CDR3 sequence (DNA): TGTGCCAGCAGTGATAGCAACACAGATACGCAGTATTTT. It codes for CASSDSNTDTQYF. Full variable domain (missing parts from reference TRBV2 and TRBJ2-3): EPEVTQTPSHQVTQMGQEVILRCVPISNHLYFYWYRQILGQKVEFLVSFYNNEISEKSEIFDDQFSVERPDGSNFTLKIRSTKLEDSAMYFCASSDSNTDTQYFGPGTRLTVL.

The CDR3 nucleotides read TGTGCCAGCAGCCCACGACAGGACTATGGCTACACCTTC. This translates into CASSPRQDYGYTF. The rearrangement links TRBV4-2 to TRBJ1-2; the D gene is possibly TRBD1 (6 bases). The CDR3 length is 13 residues. CDR1 is LGHNA, CDR2 YNFKEQ, per germline. Between the trimmed V and J ends, which lost 4 bases and 3 bases, there was a span of 9 bases.

The rearrangement joins TRBV27 to TRBJ2-7; maybe TRBD2 (5 bases). Between the trimmed V and J ends, which lost 5 bases and 5 bases, there was a span of 16 bases. The CDR3 runs 14 residues. CDR1 is MNHEY, CDR2 SMNVEV, per germline (reference sequence). For the CDR3, the DNA is TGTGCCAGCAGTCAACATGGATCCGGGGACGAGCAGTACTTC. It is translated as CASSQHGSGDEQYF.

The CDR3 bases are TGTGCCAGCAATAGGGGGGGATACAATGAGCAGTTCTTC. It specifies CASNRGGYNEQFF. The chain carries TRBV27 and TRBJ2-1; D perhaps matches TRBD2 (7 bases). The CDR3 runs 13 residues. V lost 7 bases, J lost 4 bases, and 11 bases lay in between. CDR1 MNHEY and CDR2 SMNVEV come from the germline V gene (reference sequence).

The rearrangement uses TRBV9 and TRBJ2-3; no definite D call. In germline, CDR1 is SGDLS, CDR2 YYNGEE. Trimming cost V 0 bases and J 0 bases, with 5 bases left between them. This CDR3 has 14 residues. CDR3 protein: CASSVVGSTDTQYF. CDR3 coding DNA: TGTGCCAGCAGCGTAGTAGGAAGCACAGATACGCAGTATTTT. Full variable domain (missing parts from reference TRBV9 and TRBJ2-3): DSGVTQTPKHLITATGQRVTLRCSPRSGDLSVYWYQQSLDQGLQFLIQYYNGEERAKGNILERFSAQQFPDLHSELNLSSLELGDSALYFCASSVVGSTDTQYFGPGTRLTVL.

The chain combines TRBV25-1 with TRBJ1-1; D unclear. The germline V gene encodes CDR1 MGHDK and CDR2 SYGVNS. This CDR3 comprises 16 residues. Between the trimmed V and J ends, which lost 8 bases and 3 bases, there was a span of 22 bases. In DNA, the CDR3 is TGTGCCAGCGGGCGGCCTACTAAGGTTGAGGACACTGAAGCTTTCTTT. This codes for CASGRPTKVEDTEAFF. Complete variable domain (other parts from reference TRBV25-1 and TRBJ1-1): EADIYQTPRYLVIGTGKKITLECSQTMGHDKMYWYQQDPGMELHLIHYSYGVNSTEKGDLSSESTVSRIRTEHFPLTLESARPSHTSQYLCASGRPTKVEDTEAFFGQGTRLTVV.

The table lists this clone with a count of one. This sequence joins TRBV27 and TRBJ1-2; tentatively, D is TRBD1 (5 bases). Per germline, CDR1 MNHEY and CDR2 SMNVEV (reference sequence). The length of the CDR3 is 13 residues. The V and J ends lost 0 bases and 4 bases respectively, with 6 bases between them. The CDR3 nucleotides read TGTGCCAGCAGTTTATCGGGACGCTATGGCTACACCTTC. Translated: CASSLSGRYGYTF.

This chain joins TRBV9 and TRBJ2-7; D remains ambiguous. Germline V lookup: CDR1 SGDLS, CDR2 YYNGEE. Deletions cut 7 bases from V and 2 bases from J, with 16 bases between. This CDR3 spans 14 amino acids. The CDR3 coding sequence is TGTGCCAGCGGACCGGCCGGGCAGGCCTACGAGCAGTACTTC. The encoded protein is CASGPAGQAYEQYF.

The rearrangement links TRBV9 to TRBJ1-5; D not resolved. V lost 4 bases to trimming and J lost 2 bases, with 7 bases between them. The V gene's germline CDR1 is SGDLS and CDR2 YYNGEE. The CDR3 has 13 amino acids. The CDR3 loop reads CASSSFGNQPQHF. DNA of the CDR3: TGTGCCAGCAGCTCTTTTGGCAATCAGCCCCAGCATTTT.

The CDR3 DNA sequence: TGTGCCAGCAGCTTAATAATGGGTGGGAGCGGAACCGGGGAGCTGTTTTTT. Translating gives CASSLIMGGSGTGELFF. The chain is built from TRBV7-3 and TRBJ2-2; D is perhaps TRBD2 (5 bases). V lost 1 base to trimming and J lost 5 bases, with 17 bases between them. The CDR3 covers 17 residues. Germline-derived CDR1 and CDR2 are SGHTA and FQGTGA.

V is TRBV29-1 and J is TRBJ1-1, with D unresolved. V lost 4 bases and J lost 7, with 10 bases in between. Germline values: CDR1 SQVTM, CDR2 ANQGSEA. This CDR3 contains 11 residues. The CDR3 spells CSVVGVFEAFF. The CDR3 coding sequence is TGCAGCGTTGTTGGGGTATTTGAAGCTTTCTTT.

This chain connects TRBV7-9 to TRBJ1-2; TRBD1 matches 8 bases. This CDR3 comprises 14 residues. The J segment lost 7 bases and the V segment lost 3 bases, leaving 7 bases of the junction unmatched. The V gene's germline CDR1 is SEHNR and CDR2 FQNEAQ (reference sequence). The CDR3: CASSLVQGAGGYTF. DNA of the CDR3: TGTGCCAGCAGCTTGGTCCAGGGGGCTGGTGGCTACACCTTC.

V gene TRBV19 combines with J gene TRBJ1-5; D unclear. Germline V lookup: CDR1 LNHDA, CDR2 SQIVND (reference sequence). This CDR3 is 13 amino acids long. V lost 1 base to trimming and J lost 3 bases, with 4 bases between them. CDR3 region: CASSIGYNQPQHF. DNA of the CDR3: TGTGCCAGTAGTATAGGATACAATCAGCCCCAGCATTTT.